The 22 T cell receptor beta chains reported below all come from one sample, sequenced in a study of blood T cell repertoires in COVID-19. Clones were read by immunoSEQ multiplex PCR, and TCRdb kept only the in-frame ones, dropping some. The sample lists almost 35,000 clones, roughly nine tenths occurring once. Sequenced sample: peripheral blood. These receptors were obtained from a man between 60 and 75 years old with active or convalescent COVID-19.

The chain has TRBV24-1 and TRBJ2-1; 7 bases agree with TRBD1. CDR1 is KGHDR, CDR2 SFDVKD, per germline. V lost 4 bases and J lost 10; bases outside the gene matches: 9. This CDR3 region has 14 residues. In DNA form, the CDR3 reads TGTGCCACCAGTGACCCCAGACAGGGAATGGAGCAGTTCTTC. This gives the protein CATSDPRQGMEQFF.

The chain recombines TRBV5-1 with TRBJ2-6, with no clear D. Germline values: CDR1 SGHRS, CDR2 YFSETQ. The CDR3 is 18 amino acids. Trimming took 3 bases from V and 0 from J, leaving 16 bases between them. CDR3 sequence: CASSYRRGPRSGANVLTF. The DNA of the CDR3 is TGCGCCAGCAGCTACCGACGCGGCCCCCGCTCTGGGGCCAACGTCCTGACTTTC.

The chain is built from TRBV6-2 or TRBV6-3 and TRBJ2-2; a weak D match, TRBD1 (5 bases). The CDR3 contains 14 residues. CDR1 MNHEY and CDR2 SVGEGT come from the germline V gene. Trimming cost V 4 bases and J 6 bases, with 12 bases left between them. CDR3 sequence (DNA): TGTGCCAGCAGTTCGACCCCCAGGGCCGGGGAGCTGTTTTTT. The encoded protein is CASSSTPRAGELFF.

This chain connects TRBV18 to TRBJ2-5, with D tentatively TRBD2 (5 bases). The CDR3 totals 14 residues. With 2 bases removed from V and 1 base from J, the gap between germline ends came to 8 bases. Germline CDR1 KGHSH, CDR2 LQKENI. CDR3 sequence: CASSPREPQETQYF. CDR3 nucleotide sequence: TGTGCCAGCTCACCAAGGGAGCCCCAAGAGACCCAGTACTTC.

The CDR3, as DNA: TGCGCCAGCAGCTTGCAGGCTTCGAACACCGGGGAGCTGTTTTTT. The encoded protein is CASSLQASNTGELFF. J is TRBJ2-2 and V is TRBV5-1; unclear D gene. The CDR3 length is 15 residues. V lost 1 base, J lost 0 bases, and 7 bases lay in between. Per the germline V gene, CDR1 is SGHRS and CDR2 is YFSETQ.

The genes are TRBV7-2 and TRBJ2-5, with 10 bases matching TRBD2. The junction had 4 bases not matched to a gene; V was cut back by 4 bases and J by 2 bases. The CDR3 is 15 residues long. CDR1 SGHTA and CDR2 FQGNSA come from the germline V gene. This CDR3 is CASSYSLAGQETQYF. The CDR3 DNA reads as TGTGCCAGCAGCTACTCACTAGCGGGGCAAGAGACCCAGTACTTC.

The chain has TRBV2 and TRBJ1-5, with D possibly being TRBD1 (6 bases). Trimming pared 6 bases from V and 7 bases from J, leaving 16 bases between. The germline CDR1 and CDR2 sequences are SNHLY and FYNNEI. The CDR3 has 14 amino acids. This CDR3 reads CASRGRDMYQPQHF. The CDR3 nucleotides are TGTGCCAGCAGGGGCCGGGACATGTACCAGCCCCAGCATTTT.

V usage is TRBV7-9 and J usage is TRBJ1-3; D ambiguous. V was cut by 8 bases and J by 0 bases, with 8 bases left in between. CDR1 and CDR2 (germline): SEHNR, FQNEAQ (reference sequence). The CDR3 runs 13 residues. For the CDR3, the DNA is TGTGCCAGCTTCCTGAGCTCTGGAAACACCATATATTTT. The encoded protein is CASFLSSGNTIYF.

This chain joins TRBV19 and TRBJ1-5, with D possibly being TRBD1 (6 bases). Germline V lookup: CDR1 LNHDA, CDR2 SQIVND (reference sequence). The CDR3 consists of 13 residues. The CDR3 spells CASRQAGNQPQHF. The CDR3 DNA reads TGTGCGTCCCGACAGGCGGGCAATCAGCCCCAGCATTTT. The whole variable domain, remainder taken from reference TRBV19 and TRBJ1-5, is DGGITQSPKYLFRKEGQNVTLSCEQNLNHDAMYWYRQDPGQGLRLIYYSQIVNDFQKGDIAEGYSVSREKKESFPLTVTSAQKNPTAFYLCASRQAGNQPQHFGDGTRLSIL.

The J gene is TRBJ2-5, the V gene TRBV10-1; 11 bases match TRBD2. V was clipped by 3 bases and J by 1 base; unmatched bases: 4. CDR1 and CDR2 from the germline V gene are WNHNN and SYGVQD (reference sequence). This CDR3 has 16 residues. CDR3 protein: CASSDGLAGGQETQYF. CDR3 sequence (DNA): TGCGCCAGCAGTGATGGGCTAGCGGGAGGCCAAGAGACCCAGTACTTC.

This clone showed up just once. The J gene is TRBJ1-3, the V gene TRBV9; 8 nucleotides match TRBD1. V gave up 7 bases and J gave up 2 bases; unmatched junction bases: 5. CDR1 and CDR2 (germline): SGDLS, YYNGEE. This CDR3 contains 14 residues. CDR3 protein: CASQGALPGNTIYF. In DNA form, the CDR3 reads TGTGCCAGCCAGGGGGCTTTGCCTGGAAACACCATATATTTT.

The chain has TRBV9 and TRBJ1-3, with 7 bases identical to TRBD1. The ends lost 4 bases at V and 2 bases at J; junction bases unmatched: 6. The CDR3 is 15 residues long. The V gene's germline CDR1 is SGDLS and CDR2 YYNGEE. The CDR3 DNA is TGTGCCAGCAGCACTTGGGACAGCGCTGGAAACACCATATATTTT. This gives the protein CASSTWDSAGNTIYF.

DNA for the CDR3: TGTGCCAGCAGTTTGGGGGGGAATGAGGGGACTGAAGCTTTCTTT. Amino acid sequence: CASSLGGNEGTEAFF. The chain carries TRBV28 and TRBJ1-1; tentatively, D is TRBD1 (5 bases). CDR1 is MDHEN and CDR2 is SYDVKM in the germline V gene. The V and J ends lost 3 bases and 5 bases respectively, with 16 bases between them. The CDR3 sequence is 15 residues long.

The V gene is TRBV5-1, the J gene TRBJ2-7, with 8 nucleotides matching TRBD1. The V and J ends lost 1 base and 1 base, in that order; junction bases with no gene match: 4. Per the germline V gene, CDR1 is SGHRS and CDR2 is YFSETQ. This CDR3 is built from 15 residues. The CDR3 spells CASSLRGQGSYEQYF. As DNA, the CDR3 is TGCGCCAGCAGCTTGCGCGGACAGGGTTCCTACGAGCAGTACTTC.

The chain employs TRBV14 and TRBJ2-5; the match to TRBD2 covers 10 bases. The V gene's germline CDR1 is SGHDN and CDR2 FVKESK. The CDR3 loop spans 15 amino acids. The V segment lost 4 bases and the J segment 2 bases; nucleotides outside the gene matches: 4. CDR3 bases: TGTGCCAGCAGCCCTCAGCGGGGGGGACAAGAGACCCAGTACTTC. It yields the protein CASSPQRGGQETQYF.

The V gene is TRBV18, the J gene TRBJ1-1; 7 nucleotides agree with TRBD1. Germline-derived CDR1 and CDR2 are KGHSH and LQKENI. The CDR3 sequence is 15 residues long. V trimming: 5 bases; J trimming: 1 base; junction bases outside the gene matches: 7. CDR3 in DNA: TGTGCCAGCTCAATCACAGGGGCGGGGAACACTGAAGCTTTCTTT. This translates into CASSITGAGNTEAFF. Together with reference TRBV18 and TRBJ1-1, the CDR3 gives the full variable domain: NAGVMQNPRHLVRRRGQEARLRCSPMKGHSHVYWYRQLPEEGLKFMVYLQKENIIDESGMPKERFSAEFPKEGPSILRIQQVVRGDSAAYFCASSITGAGNTEAFFGQGTRLTVV.

J is TRBJ2-3 and V is TRBV6-2 or TRBV6-3, with D perhaps TRBD1 (5 bases). The germline gives CDR1 MNHEY, CDR2 SVGEGT. Trimming removed 4 bases from V and 2 bases from J, with 10 bases in between. This CDR3 has 14 residues. The CDR3 DNA sequence: TGTGCCAGCAGTTCTGACAGACCCACAGATACGCAGTATTTT. Translated: CASSSDRPTDTQYF.

The J gene is TRBJ2-7, the V gene TRBV19; D is unclear. Trimming left V 6 bases short and J 7 bases short, with 16 bases between. The CDR3 extends over 13 amino acids. Per germline, CDR1 LNHDA and CDR2 SQIVND (reference sequence). CDR3 bases: TGTGCCAGTAGCCCACGATCAGGTTGGGAGCAGTACTTC. Residues: CASSPRSGWEQYF.

The rearrangement joins TRBV7-3 to TRBJ2-3, with 8 bases that match TRBD1. Germline loops: CDR1 SGHTA, CDR2 FQGTGA. This CDR3 contains 15 residues. The trim removed 5 bases at V and 6 bases at J, leaving 10 bases unmatched. The CDR3 loop reads CASSDPTGGVDTQYF. The CDR3 DNA is TGTGCCAGCAGCGACCCCACAGGGGGAGTGGATACGCAGTATTTT.

Written as DNA, the CDR3 is TGTGCCAGCAGCAAAGTTCGGAGGACCGGGGAGCTGTTTTTT. Translated, it gives CASSKVRRTGELFF. The chain joins TRBV21-1 to TRBJ2-2; TRBD2 is taken as the D call from the table, unchecked against the DNA. TRBV21-1 is assigned pseudogene status. The CDR3 is 14 residues long.

V gene TRBV15 combines with J gene TRBJ1-2; 11 bases are a match to TRBD1. The CDR3 runs to 17 residues. CDR1 and CDR2 from the germline V gene are LNHNV and YYDKDF (reference sequence). With 3 bases clipped from V and 5 bases from J, the junction kept 11 bases outside the gene matches. The CDR3 DNA reads as TGTGCCACCAGCAGGGGGCCGGGACAGGGGGATTGGTATGGCTACACCTTC. Translating gives CATSRGPGQGDWYGYTF.

The chain recombines TRBV30 with TRBJ2-3; possible D gene TRBD2, 5 bases. V was cut by 1 base and J by 8 bases, with 10 bases left in between. Germline CDR1 is GTSNPN and CDR2 is SVGIG (reference sequence). The CDR3 covers 12 residues. This CDR3 is CAWSGIGGTQYF. DNA of the CDR3: TGTGCCTGGAGTGGAATTGGAGGTACGCAGTATTTT. The variable domain in full, with the rest retrieved from reference TRBV30 and TRBJ2-3, is SQTIHQWPATLVQPVGSPLSLECTVEGTSNPNLYWYRQAAGRGLQLLFYSVGIGQISSEVPQNLSASRPQDRQFILSSKKLLLSDSGFYLCAWSGIGGTQYFGPGTRLTVL.